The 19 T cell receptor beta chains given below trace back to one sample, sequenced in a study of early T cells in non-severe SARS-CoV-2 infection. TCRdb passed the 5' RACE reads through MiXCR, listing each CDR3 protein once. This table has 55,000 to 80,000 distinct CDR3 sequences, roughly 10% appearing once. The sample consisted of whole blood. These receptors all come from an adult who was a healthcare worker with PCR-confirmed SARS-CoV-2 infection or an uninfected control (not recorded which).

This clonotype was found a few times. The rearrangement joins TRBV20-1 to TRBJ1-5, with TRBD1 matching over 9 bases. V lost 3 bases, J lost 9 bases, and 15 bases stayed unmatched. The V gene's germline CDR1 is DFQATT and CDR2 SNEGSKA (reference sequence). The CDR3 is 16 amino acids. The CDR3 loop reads CSARDFLTGGKSPQHF. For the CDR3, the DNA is TGCAGTGCTAGGGACTTTTTGACAGGGGGAAAGTCGCCCCAGCATTTT.

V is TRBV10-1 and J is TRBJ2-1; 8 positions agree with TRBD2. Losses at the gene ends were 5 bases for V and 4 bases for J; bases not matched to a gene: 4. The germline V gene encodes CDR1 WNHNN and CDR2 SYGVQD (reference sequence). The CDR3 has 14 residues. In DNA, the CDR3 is TGCGCCAGCAGTACCGGGACTAGGTACAATGAGCAGTTCTTC. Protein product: CASSTGTRYNEQFF.

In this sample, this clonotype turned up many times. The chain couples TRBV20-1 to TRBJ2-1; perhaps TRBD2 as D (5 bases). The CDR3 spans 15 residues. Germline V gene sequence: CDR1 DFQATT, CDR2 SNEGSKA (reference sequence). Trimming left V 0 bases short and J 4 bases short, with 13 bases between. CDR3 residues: CSARDGRHQYNEQFF. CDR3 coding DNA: TGCAGTGCTAGAGATGGGAGACACCAGTACAATGAGCAGTTCTTC.

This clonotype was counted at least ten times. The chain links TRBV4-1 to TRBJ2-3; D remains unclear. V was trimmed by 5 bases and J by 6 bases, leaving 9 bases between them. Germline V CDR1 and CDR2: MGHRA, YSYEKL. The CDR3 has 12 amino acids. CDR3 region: CASSSYGDTQYF. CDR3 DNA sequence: TGCGCCAGCAGCTCTTACGGGGATACGCAGTATTTT.

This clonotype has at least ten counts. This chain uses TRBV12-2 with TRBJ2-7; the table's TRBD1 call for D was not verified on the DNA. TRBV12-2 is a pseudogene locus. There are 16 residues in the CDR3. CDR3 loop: CASRLMRGGKSYEQYF. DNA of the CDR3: TGTGCAAGTCGCCTTATGAGGGGCGGGAAATCCTACGAGCAGTACTTC.

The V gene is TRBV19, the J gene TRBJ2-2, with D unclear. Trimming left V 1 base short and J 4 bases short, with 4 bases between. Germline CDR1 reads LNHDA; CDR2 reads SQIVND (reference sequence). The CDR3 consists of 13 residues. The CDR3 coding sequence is TGTGCCAGTAGTATAGGCCCCACCGGGGAGCTGTTTTTT. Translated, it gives CASSIGPTGELFF.

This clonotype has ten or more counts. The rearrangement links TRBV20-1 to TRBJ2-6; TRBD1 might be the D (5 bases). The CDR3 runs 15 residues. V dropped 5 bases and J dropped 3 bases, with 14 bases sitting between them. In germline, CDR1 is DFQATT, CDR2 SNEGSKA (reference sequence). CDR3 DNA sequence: TGCAGTGCTCTCCTGGGGCGTATTGGGGCCAACGTCCTGACTTTC. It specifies CSALLGRIGANVLTF.

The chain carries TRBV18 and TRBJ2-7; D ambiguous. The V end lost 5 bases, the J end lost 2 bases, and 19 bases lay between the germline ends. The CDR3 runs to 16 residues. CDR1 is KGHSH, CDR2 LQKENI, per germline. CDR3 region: CASSSLGQEITYEQYF. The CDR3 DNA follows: TGTGCCAGCTCATCCCTTGGGCAGGAAATCACCTACGAGCAGTACTTC.

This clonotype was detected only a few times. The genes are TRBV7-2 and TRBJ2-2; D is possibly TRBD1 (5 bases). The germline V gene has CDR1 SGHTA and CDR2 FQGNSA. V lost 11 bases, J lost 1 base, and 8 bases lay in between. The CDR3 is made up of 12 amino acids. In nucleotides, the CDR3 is TGTGCCGGACAAAAGAACACCGGGGAGCTGTTTTTT. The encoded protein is CAGQKNTGELFF.

CDR3 sequence: CASSRMTEKLFF. The DNA of the CDR3 is TGTGCCAGCAGCCGCATGACTGAAAAACTGTTTTTT. The rearrangement links TRBV7-9 to TRBJ1-4; no reliable D call. Germline CDR1 reads SEHNR; CDR2 reads FQNEAQ (reference sequence). Deletions cut 5 bases from V and 7 bases from J, with 8 bases between. The CDR3 has 12 residues.

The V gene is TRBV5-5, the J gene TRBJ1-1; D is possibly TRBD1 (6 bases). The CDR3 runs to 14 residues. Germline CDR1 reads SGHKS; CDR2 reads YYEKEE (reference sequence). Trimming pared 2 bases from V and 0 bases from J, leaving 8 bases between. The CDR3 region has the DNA TGTGCCAGCAGCTTTGGACAGCTGAACACTGAAGCTTTCTTT. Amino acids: CASSFGQLNTEAFF.

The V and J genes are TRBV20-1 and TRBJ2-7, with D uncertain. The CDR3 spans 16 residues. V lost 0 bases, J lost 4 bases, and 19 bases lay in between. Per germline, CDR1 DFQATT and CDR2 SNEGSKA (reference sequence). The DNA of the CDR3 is TGCAGTGCTAGAGATCGGCAGAGGCCCACCCGGTACGAGCAGTACTTC. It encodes CSARDRQRPTRYEQYF.

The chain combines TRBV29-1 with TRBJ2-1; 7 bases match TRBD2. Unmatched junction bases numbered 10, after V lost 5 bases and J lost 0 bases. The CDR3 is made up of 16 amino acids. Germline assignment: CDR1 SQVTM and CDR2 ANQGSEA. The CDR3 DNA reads TGCAGCGTTACCGCGGCTAGCGGTAGCTCCTACAATGAGCAGTTCTTC. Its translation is CSVTAASGSSYNEQFF.

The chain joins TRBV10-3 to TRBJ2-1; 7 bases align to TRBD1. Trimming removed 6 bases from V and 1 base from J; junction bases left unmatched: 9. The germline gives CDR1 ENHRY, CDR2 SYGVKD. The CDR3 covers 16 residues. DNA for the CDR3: TGTGCCATCAGACCGGACAGGTCCCCTTCCTACAATGAGCAGTTCTTC. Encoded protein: CAIRPDRSPSYNEQFF.

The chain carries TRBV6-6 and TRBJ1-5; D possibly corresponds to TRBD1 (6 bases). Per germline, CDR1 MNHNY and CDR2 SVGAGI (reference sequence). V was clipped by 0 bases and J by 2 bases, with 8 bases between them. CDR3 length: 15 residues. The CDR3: CASSYSGGRNQPQHF. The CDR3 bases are TGTGCCAGCAGTTACTCGGGGGGGCGCAATCAGCCCCAGCATTTT.

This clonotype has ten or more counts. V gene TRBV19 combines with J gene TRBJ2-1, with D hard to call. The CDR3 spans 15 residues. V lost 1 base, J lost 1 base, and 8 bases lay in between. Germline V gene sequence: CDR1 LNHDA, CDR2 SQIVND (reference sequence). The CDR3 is CASSIGAFSYNEQFF. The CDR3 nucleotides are TGTGCCAGTAGTATAGGGGCCTTTTCCTACAATGAGCAGTTCTTC.

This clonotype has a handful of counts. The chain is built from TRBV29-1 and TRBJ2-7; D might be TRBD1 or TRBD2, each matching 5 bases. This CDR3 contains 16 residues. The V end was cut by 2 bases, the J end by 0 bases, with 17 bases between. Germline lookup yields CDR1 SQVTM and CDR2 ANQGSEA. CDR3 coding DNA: TGCAGCGTTGAACAGGGTACTAGGATGGGCTCCTACGAGCAGTACTTC. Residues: CSVEQGTRMGSYEQYF.

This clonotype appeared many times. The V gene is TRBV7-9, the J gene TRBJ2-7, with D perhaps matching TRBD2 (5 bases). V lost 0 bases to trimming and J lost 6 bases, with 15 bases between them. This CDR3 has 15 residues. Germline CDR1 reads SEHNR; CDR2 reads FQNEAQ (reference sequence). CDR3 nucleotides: TGTGCCAGCAGCTTAGCGGGGAGCGCGTCGGCCGAGCAGTACTTC. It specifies CASSLAGSASAEQYF.

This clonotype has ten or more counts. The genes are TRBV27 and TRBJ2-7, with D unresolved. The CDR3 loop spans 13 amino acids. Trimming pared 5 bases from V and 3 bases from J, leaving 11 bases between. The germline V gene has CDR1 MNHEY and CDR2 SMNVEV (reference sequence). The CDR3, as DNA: TGTGCCAGCAGTCCGAACCCATACTACGAGCAGTACTTC. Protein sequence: CASSPNPYYEQYF.